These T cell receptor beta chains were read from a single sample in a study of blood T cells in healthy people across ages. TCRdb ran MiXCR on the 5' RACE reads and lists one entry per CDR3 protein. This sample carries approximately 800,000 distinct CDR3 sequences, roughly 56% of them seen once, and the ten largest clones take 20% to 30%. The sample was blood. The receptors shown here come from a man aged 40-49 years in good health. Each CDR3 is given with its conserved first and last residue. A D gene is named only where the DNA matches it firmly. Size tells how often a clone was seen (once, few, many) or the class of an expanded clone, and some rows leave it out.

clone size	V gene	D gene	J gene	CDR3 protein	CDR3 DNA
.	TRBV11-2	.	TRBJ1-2	CASSLDRGQGYGYTF	TGTGCCAGCAGCTTAGACCGGGGGCAGGGCTATGGCTACACCTTC
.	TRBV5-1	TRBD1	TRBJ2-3	CASSLLQTGGPTDTQYF	TGCGCCAGCAGCTTGTTACAGACAGGGGGTCCCACAGATACGCAGTATTTT
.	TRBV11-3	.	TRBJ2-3	CASSGRGLTGTQYF	TGTGCCAGCTCAGGTCGGGGGTTGACGGGTACGCAGTATTTT
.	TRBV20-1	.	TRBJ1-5	CSARPNNQPQHF	TGCAGTGCTAGACCCAACAATCAGCCCCAGCATTTT
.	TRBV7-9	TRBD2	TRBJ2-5	CASSRLAPQETQYF	TGTGCCAGCAGCCGACTAGCCCCACAAGAGACCCAGTACTTC
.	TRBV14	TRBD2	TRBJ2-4	CASSQGSGRLTGLAKNIQYF	TGTGCCAGCAGCCAAGGAAGCGGGAGGTTGACCGGGCTAGCCAAAAACATTCAGTACTTC
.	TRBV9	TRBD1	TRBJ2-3	CASSSGQGYTDTQYF	TGTGCCAGCAGCTCCGGACAGGGGTACACAGATACGCAGTATTTT
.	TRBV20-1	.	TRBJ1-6	CSANSVAGPDNSPLHF	TGCAGTGCTAATAGCGTCGCGGGACCCGATAATTCACCCCTCCACTTT
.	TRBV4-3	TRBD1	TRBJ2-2	CASSQKPGQGANTGELFF	TGCGCCAGCAGCCAAAAACCGGGACAGGGCGCGAACACCGGGGAGCTGTTTTTT
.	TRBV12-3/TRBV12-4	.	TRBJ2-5	CASSLGVGHVETQYF	TGTGCCAGCAGTTTAGGGGTGGGGCATGTTGAGACCCAGTACTTC
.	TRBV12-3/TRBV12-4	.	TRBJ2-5	CASSPGQYQETQYF	TGTGCCAGCAGTCCCGGACAGTACCAAGAGACCCAGTACTTC
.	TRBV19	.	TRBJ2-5	CASSRNSGGISETQYF	TGTGCCAGTAGTAGAAACAGCGGAGGGATAAGCGAGACCCAGTACTTC
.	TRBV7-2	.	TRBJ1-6	CASSLRHGTSSPLHF	TGTGCCAGCAGCTTAAGACACGGGACGAGTTCACCCCTCCACTTT
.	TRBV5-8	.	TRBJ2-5	CANSFPRRPRETQYF	TGTGCCAACAGCTTCCCACGGCGGCCAAGGGAGACCCAGTACTTC
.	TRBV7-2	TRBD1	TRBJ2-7	CASRYRTGGGYEQYF	TGTGCCAGCAGATACCGGACAGGGGGGGGCTACGAGCAGTACTTC
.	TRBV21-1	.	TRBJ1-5	CASSRPDRGNQPQHF	TGTGCCAGCAGCAGACCGGACAGGGGCAATCAGCCCCAGCATTTT
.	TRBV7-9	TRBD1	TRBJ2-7	CASSHRQGPEQYF	TGTGCCAGCAGCCACCGACAGGGGCCCGAGCAGTACTTC
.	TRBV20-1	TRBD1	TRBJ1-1	CSPMQGVMNTEAFF	TGCAGTCCCATGCAGGGGGTGATGAACACTGAAGCTTTCTTT
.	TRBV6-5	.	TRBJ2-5	CASTRQGGETQYF	TGTGCCAGCACTCGCCAGGGGGGGGAGACCCAGTACTTC
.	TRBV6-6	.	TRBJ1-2	CASSYEGSYTF	TGTGCCAGCAGTTACGAGGGGAGCTACACCTTC
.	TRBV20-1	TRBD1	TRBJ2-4	CSARRQGGSAKNIQYF	TGCAGTGCGCGGAGGCAAGGGGGCTCAGCCAAAAACATTCAGTACTTC
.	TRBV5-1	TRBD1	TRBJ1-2	CASSSTGGAYYGYTF	TGCGCCAGCAGCAGTACAGGGGGCGCATATTATGGCTACACCTTC
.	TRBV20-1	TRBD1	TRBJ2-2	CSAPPGGPNTGELFF	TGCAGTGCTCCCCCAGGGGGCCCGAACACCGGGGAGCTGTTTTTT
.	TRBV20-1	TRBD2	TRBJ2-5	CSASPTSGRETQYF	TGCAGTGCTAGCCCGACTAGCGGGCGAGAGACCCAGTACTTC
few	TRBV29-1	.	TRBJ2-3	CSAPPEGLGTDTQYF	TGCAGCGCCCCCCCGGAGGGGTTGGGCACAGATACGCAGTATTTT
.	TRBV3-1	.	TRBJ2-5	CASSPGTSWETQYF	TGTGCCAGCAGCCCTGGTACTAGCTGGGAGACCCAGTACTTC
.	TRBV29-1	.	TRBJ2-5	CSVEVKGEGETQYF	TGCAGCGTTGAGGTTAAGGGGGAAGGGGAGACCCAGTACTTC
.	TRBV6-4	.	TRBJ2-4	CASSDAAGANIQYF	TGTGCCAGCAGTGACGCGGCAGGGGCAAACATTCAGTACTTC
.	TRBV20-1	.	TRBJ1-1	CSAREGVGTEAFF	TGCAGTGCTAGAGAAGGGGTCGGGACTGAAGCTTTCTTT
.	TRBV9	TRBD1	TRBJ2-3	CASSVAQGIWTDTQYF	TGTGCCAGCAGCGTAGCACAGGGGATTTGGACAGATACGCAGTATTTT
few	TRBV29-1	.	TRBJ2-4	CSVSRGAGHQWGQYF	TGCAGCGTTTCACGAGGGGCGGGACACCAGTGGGGGCAGTACTTC
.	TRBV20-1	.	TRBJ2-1	CSASIQARNEQFF	TGCAGTGCTAGTATCCAGGCAAGGAATGAGCAGTTCTTC
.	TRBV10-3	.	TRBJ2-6	CAISLEGSSGANVLTF	TGTGCCATCAGCTTAGAAGGGAGCTCTGGGGCCAACGTCCTGACTTTC
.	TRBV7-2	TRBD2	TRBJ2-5	CASSLGPVGRGRQETQYF	TGTGCCAGCAGCTTAGGCCCGGTGGGGAGGGGTCGCCAAGAGACCCAGTACTTC
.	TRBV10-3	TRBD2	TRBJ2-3	CAISESFSGGTPDTQYF	TGTGCCATCAGTGAGTCGTTTAGCGGGGGGACTCCAGATACGCAGTATTTT
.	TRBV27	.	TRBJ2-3	CASSHVPTDTQYF	TGTGCCAGCAGTCATGTGCCCACAGATACGCAGTATTTT
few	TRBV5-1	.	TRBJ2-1	CASSISGDRVYEQFF	TGCGCCAGCAGCATAAGCGGTGATCGGGTCTATGAGCAGTTCTTC
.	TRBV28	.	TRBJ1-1	CASSGGGMNTEAFF	TGTGCCAGCAGTGGGGGTGGGATGAACACTGAAGCTTTCTTT
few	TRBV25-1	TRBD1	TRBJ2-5	CASSSRDRVDEQYF	TGTGCCAGCAGCTCCCGGGACAGGGTCGATGAGCAGTACTTC
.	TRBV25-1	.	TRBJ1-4	CASSVTASSELFF	TGTGCCAGCAGTGTCACGGCCAGTTCGGAACTGTTTTTT
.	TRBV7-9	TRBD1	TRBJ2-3	CASSLAGRTGGTDTQYF	TGTGCCAGCAGCTTAGCAGGGAGGACAGGGGGAACAGATACGCAGTATTTT
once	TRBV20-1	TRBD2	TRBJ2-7	CSAGALRGAYNEQYF	TGCAGTGCCGGGGCTTTGCGGGGGGCGTACAATGAGCAGTACTTC
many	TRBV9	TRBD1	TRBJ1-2	CASSEGFGTAYGYTF	TGTGCCAGCAGCGAGGGATTCGGGACAGCCTATGGCTACACCTTC
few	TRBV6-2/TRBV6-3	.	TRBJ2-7	CASSYSAGGLEQYF	TGTGCCAGCAGTTACTCGGCAGGGGGACTCGAGCAGTACTTC
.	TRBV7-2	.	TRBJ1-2	CASSLERGQNYGYTF	TGTGCCAGCAGCTTAGAGCGAGGACAGAACTATGGCTACACCTTC
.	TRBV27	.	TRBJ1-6	CASSSGYGVTPLHF	TGTGCCAGCAGTTCAGGGTATGGCGTAACCCCCCTCCACTTT
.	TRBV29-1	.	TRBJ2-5	CSVATEETQYF	TGCAGCGTTGCGACGGAAGAGACCCAGTACTTC
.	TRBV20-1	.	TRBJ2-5	CSAKRNRGSQPRAYQETQYF	TGCAGTGCTAAGAGGAATCGGGGGTCCCAGCCCCGTGCGTACCAAGAGACCCAGTACTTC
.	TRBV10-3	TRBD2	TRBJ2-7	CAISARTSGATLYEQYF	TGTGCCATCAGTGCCAGGACTAGCGGGGCGACCCTATACGAGCAGTACTTC
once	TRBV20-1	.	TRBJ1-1	CSPTVNTEAFF	TGCAGTCCAACAGTCAACACTGAAGCTTTCTTT
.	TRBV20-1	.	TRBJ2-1	CSARVGPETQFF	TGCAGTGCTAGAGTCGGGCCGGAGACCCAGTTCTTC
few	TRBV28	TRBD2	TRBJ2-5	CASRISGEETQYF	TGTGCCAGCAGAATTAGCGGGGAAGAGACCCAGTACTTC
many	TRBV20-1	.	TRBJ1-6	CSTERDNYNSPLHF	TGCAGTACTGAAAGGGACAACTATAATTCACCCCTCCACTTT
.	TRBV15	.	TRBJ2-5	CATSREGDRRDQPQETQYF	TGTGCCACCAGCAGAGAAGGGGACCGGCGGGACCAACCCCAAGAGACCCAGTACTTC
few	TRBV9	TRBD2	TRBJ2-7	CASSGGAGRSEQYF	TGTGCCAGCAGCGGAGGAGCCGGGAGGAGCGAGCAGTACTTC
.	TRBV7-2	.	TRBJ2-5	CASRYTGTETQYF	TGTGCCAGCAGGTATACCGGGACAGAGACCCAGTACTTC
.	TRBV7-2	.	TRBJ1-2	CASSSRAPGYTF	TGTGCCAGCAGCTCCCGGGCTCCTGGCTACACCTTC